The clone carrying this TCR beta chain was observed at least ten times. Its specificity is unknown. These data come from a study of T-cell reconstitution after alpha-beta-depleted transplantation in children. The germline V and J ends were trimmed by 8 bases and 4 bases, with 17 bases remaining between them. The germline gives CDR1 DFQATT, CDR2 SNEGSKA (reference sequence). CDR3 length: 13 residues. Preparation of the TCRbeta library used unique molecular identifiers. Via MiXCR, TCRdb re-called the PCR reads, giving one row per CDR3 protein. The sample shows nearly 250,000 distinct CDR3 sequences, roughly 8.2% of them seen only once. Study results and limitations: Recipient T cells and thymic progenitors that survived gave rise to the high TCRbeta diversity observed at day 60 in some patients. At around two months after transplant, the alpha-beta T cells were reportedly derived from several hundred expanded clones that came from non-depleted graft cells. A year had passed since transplant, and T-cell counts and diversity by then came mostly from newly produced T cells.

Material: PBMCs, mostly from graft donor cells, obtained 180 days after TCRalphabeta/CD19-depleted stem cell transplant. The TCR sequence derives from a male patient younger than 18 who had a stem cell transplant for acute lymphoblastic leukemia, so the T cells may come from the graft donor. The chain recombines TRBV20-1 with TRBJ1-2; D is ambiguous. In DNA, the CDR3 is TGCAGTACCCTTCTTATACTCTCCTATGGCTACACCTTC. Amino acids: CSTLLILSYGYTF.